This T cell receptor (beta chain) came from a study of regulatory T cells in long-lasting Graves disease. The CDR3 spans 14 residues. CDR1 is SNHLY, CDR2 FYNNEI, per germline. Trimming shortened V by 4 bases and J by 4 bases, and 13 bases separated the two germline ends. Many counts were recorded for this clonotype. No antigen is known for it. Time point given: newly diagnosed GD, antithyroid drugs for less than 3 months. PBMCs were the source of the RNA used for TCR sequencing. Whole-study results and caveats: For persistent Graves' patients, TCR diversity was lower than for newly diagnosed ones.

According to the study, TCR beta libraries were built with iRepertoire HTBI primers and CDR3-region Arm-PCR. TCRdb redid the calling of the multiplex PCR reads with MiXCR, one entry per CDR3 protein. The table shows 350,000 to 400,000 distinct CDR3 sequences, with roughly a sixth occurring only once. V and J are TRBV2 and TRBJ1-1; possible D gene TRBD1, 5 bases. This sequence originates from a female donor with Graves disease. The input for sequencing was peripheral blood mononuclear cells (PBMCs), taken at new diagnosis, from a patient treated with antithyroid drugs. The CDR3 DNA sequence: TGTGCCAGCAGTGGGACACTTCGGGGCACTGAAGCTTTCTTT. Translation gives CASSGTLRGTEAFF.